This T cell receptor (beta chain) emerged from a study of OX40 agonist ivuxolimab in advanced cancers. Turning to the study itself: A partial response was reached by three patients: one with hepatocellular carcinoma and two with cutaneous melanoma.

TCRdb keeps only in-frame clones here, not all; method: immunoSEQ multiplex PCR. The table records 45,000 to 65,000 clones, less than 90% of them present only once. The CDR3 has 18 amino acids. The V and J ends lost 0 bases and 5 bases, in that order; junction bases with no gene match: 12. The germline V gene has CDR1 MGHRA and CDR2 YSYEKL. The chain uses TRBV4-1 and TRBJ1-1, with 10 bases fitting TRBD1. The sequence came from an adult with an advanced solid tumor such as melanoma, head and neck, liver or kidney cancer. The sequenced sample was CD4+ or CD8+ T cells sorted from blood, obtained in a trial of the OX40 agonist ivuxolimab. In DNA, the CDR3 is TGCGCCAGCAGCCAAGATCCCGGGACAGGGGAGTTGAGGACTGAAGCTTTCTTT. It codes for CASSQDPGTGELRTEAFF.